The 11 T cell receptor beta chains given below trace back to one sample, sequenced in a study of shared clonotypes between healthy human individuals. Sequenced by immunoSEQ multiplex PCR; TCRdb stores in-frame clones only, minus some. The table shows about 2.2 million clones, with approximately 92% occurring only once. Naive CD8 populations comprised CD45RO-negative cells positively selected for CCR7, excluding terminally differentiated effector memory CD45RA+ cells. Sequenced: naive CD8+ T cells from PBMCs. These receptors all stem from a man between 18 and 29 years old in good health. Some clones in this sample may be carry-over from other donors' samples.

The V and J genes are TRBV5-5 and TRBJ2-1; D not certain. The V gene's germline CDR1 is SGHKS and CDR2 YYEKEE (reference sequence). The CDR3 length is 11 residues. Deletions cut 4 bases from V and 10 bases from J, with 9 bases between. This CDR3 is CASSPANEQFF. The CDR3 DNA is TGTGCCAGCAGCCCGGCGAACGAGCAGTTCTTC.

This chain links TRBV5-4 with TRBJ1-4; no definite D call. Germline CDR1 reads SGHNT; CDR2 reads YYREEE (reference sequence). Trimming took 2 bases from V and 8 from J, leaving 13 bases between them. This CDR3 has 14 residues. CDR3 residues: CASSFTGGKEKLFF. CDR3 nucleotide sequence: TGTGCCAGCAGCTTTACGGGAGGAAAGGAAAAACTGTTTTTT.

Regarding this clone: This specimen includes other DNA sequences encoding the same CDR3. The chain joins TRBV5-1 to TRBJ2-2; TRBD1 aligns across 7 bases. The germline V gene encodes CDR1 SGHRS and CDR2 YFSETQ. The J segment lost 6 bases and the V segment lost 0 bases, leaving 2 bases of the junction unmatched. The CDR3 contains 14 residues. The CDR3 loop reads CASSLAGGAGELFF. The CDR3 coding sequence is TGCGCCAGCAGCTTGGCAGGGGGAGCCGGGGAGCTGTTTTTT.

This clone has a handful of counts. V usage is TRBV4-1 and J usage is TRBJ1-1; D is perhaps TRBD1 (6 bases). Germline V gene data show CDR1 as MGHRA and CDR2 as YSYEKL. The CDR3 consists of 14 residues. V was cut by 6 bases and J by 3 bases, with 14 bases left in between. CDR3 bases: TGCGCCAGCAGAGTTTTAGGGGGGGACACTGAAGCTTTCTTT. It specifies CASRVLGGDTEAFF.

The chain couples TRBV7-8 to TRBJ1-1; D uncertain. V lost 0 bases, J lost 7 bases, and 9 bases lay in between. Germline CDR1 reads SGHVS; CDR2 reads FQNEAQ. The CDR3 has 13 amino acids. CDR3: CASSLAASYEAFF. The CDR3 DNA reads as TGTGCCAGCAGCTTAGCGGCGTCCTATGAAGCTTTCTTT.

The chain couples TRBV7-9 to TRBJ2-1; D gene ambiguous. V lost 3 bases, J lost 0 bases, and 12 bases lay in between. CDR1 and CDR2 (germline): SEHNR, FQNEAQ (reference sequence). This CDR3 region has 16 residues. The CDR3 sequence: CASSFDLGRSYNEQFF. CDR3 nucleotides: TGTGCCAGCAGCTTCGACTTGGGCCGCTCCTACAATGAGCAGTTCTTC.

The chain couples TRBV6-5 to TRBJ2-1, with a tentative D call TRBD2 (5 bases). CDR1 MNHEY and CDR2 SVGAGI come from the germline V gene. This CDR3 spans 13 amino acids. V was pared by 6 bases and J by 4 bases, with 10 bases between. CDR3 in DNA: TGTGCCAGCAGACAGACTAATTACAATGAGCAGTTCTTC. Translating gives CASRQTNYNEQFF.

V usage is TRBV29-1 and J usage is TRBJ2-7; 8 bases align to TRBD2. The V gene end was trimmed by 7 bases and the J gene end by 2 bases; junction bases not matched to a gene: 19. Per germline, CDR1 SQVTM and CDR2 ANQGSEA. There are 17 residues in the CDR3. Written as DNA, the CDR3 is TGCAGCGGACTGGGGGGAGGCAGCGGGAGACCAACCTACGAGCAGTACTTC. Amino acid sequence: CSGLGGGSGRPTYEQYF.

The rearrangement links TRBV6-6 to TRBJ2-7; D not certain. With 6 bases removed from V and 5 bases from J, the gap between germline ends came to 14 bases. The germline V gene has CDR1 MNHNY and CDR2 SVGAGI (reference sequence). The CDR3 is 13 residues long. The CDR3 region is CASSFQAVHEQYF. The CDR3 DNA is TGTGCCAGCAGCTTTCAGGCGGTACACGAGCAGTACTTC.

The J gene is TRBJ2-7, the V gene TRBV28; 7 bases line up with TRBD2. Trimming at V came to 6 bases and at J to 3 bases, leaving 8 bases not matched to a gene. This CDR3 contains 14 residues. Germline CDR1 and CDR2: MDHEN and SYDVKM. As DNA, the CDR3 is TGTGCCAGCAGCACCGGGACTAACCTCTACGAGCAGTACTTC. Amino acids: CASSTGTNLYEQYF.

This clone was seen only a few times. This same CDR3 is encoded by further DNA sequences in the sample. The CDR3 DNA sequence: TGTGCCATCAGTGAGTCGGGCGAGCAGTACTTC. Protein sequence: CAISESGEQYF. V is TRBV10-3 and J is TRBJ2-7; D not certain. The CDR3 spans 11 residues. Per the germline V gene, CDR1 is ENHRY and CDR2 is SYGVKD. Deletions cut 0 bases from V and 6 bases from J, with 3 bases between.